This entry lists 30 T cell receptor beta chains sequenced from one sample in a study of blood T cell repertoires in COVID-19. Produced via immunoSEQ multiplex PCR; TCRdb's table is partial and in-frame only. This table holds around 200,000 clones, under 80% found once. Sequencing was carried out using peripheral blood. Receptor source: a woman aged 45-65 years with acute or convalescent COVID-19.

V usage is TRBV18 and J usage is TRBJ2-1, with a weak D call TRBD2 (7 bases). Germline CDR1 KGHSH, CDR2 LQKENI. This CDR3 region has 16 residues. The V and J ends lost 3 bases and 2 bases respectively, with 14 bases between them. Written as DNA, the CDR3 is TGTGCCAGCTCACCGGGGGGGCTGTCAACCTACAATGAGCAGTTCTTC. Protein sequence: CASSPGGLSTYNEQFF.

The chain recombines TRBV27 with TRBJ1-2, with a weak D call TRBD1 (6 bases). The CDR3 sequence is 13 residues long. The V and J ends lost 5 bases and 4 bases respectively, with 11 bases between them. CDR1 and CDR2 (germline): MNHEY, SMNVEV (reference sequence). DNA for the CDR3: TGTGCCAGCAGTGGACAGATAGCCTATGGCTACACCTTC. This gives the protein CASSGQIAYGYTF.

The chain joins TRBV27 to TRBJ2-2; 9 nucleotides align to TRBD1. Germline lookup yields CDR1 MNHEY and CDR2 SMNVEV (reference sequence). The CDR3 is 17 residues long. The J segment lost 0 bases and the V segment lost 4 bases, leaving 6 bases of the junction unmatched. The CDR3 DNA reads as TGTGCCAGCAGTTCGGGACAGGGAATATCGAACACCGGGGAGCTGTTTTTT. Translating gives CASSSGQGISNTGELFF.

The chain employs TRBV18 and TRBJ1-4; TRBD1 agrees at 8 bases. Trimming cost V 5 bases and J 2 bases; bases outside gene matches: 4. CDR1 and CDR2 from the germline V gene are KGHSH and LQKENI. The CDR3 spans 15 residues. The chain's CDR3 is CASSERTGTNEKLFF. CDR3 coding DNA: TGTGCCAGCTCAGAACGGACAGGGACTAATGAAAAACTGTTTTTT.

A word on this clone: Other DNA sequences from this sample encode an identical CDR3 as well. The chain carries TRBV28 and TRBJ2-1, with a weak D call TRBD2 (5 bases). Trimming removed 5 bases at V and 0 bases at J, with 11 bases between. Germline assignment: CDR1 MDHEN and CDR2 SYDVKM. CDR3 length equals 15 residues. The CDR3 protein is CASSPTGSSYNEQFF. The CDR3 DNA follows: TGTGCCAGCAGTCCGACGGGGAGCTCCTACAATGAGCAGTTCTTC.

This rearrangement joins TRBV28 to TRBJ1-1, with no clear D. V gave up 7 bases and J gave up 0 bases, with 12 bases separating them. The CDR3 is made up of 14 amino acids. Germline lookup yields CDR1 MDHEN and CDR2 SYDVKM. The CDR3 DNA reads TGTGCCAGCACCGCCTCAAGAGTGAACACTGAAGCTTTCTTT. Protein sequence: CASTASRVNTEAFF.

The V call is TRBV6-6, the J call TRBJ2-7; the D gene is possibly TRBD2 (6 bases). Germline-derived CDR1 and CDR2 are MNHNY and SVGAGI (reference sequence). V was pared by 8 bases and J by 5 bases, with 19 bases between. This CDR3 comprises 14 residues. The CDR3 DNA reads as TGTGCCAGCCTCCCTAAGGGGAGGCCCCACGAGCAGTACTTC. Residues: CASLPKGRPHEQYF.

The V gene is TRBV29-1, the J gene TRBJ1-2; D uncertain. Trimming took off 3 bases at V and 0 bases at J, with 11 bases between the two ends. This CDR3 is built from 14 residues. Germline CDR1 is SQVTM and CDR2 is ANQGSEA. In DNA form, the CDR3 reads TGCAGCGTTGATATCGGCGGAGCTAACTATGGCTACACCTTC. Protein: CSVDIGGANYGYTF. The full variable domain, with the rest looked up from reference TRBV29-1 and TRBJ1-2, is SAVISQKPSRDICQRGTSLTIQCQVDSQVTMMFWYRQQPGQSLTLIATANQGSEATYESGFVIDKFPISRPNLTFSTLTVSNMSPEDSSIYLCSVDIGGANYGYTFGSGTRLTVV.

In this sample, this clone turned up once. The CDR3 is CASRRWTDQETQYF. CDR3 sequence (DNA): TGTGCCAGCAGACGATGGACAGACCAAGAGACCCAGTACTTC. This chain uses TRBV28 with TRBJ2-5; possible D gene TRBD1, 6 bases. This CDR3 comprises 14 residues. Trimming took 6 bases from V and 0 from J, leaving 11 bases between them. The V gene's germline CDR1 is MDHEN and CDR2 SYDVKM.

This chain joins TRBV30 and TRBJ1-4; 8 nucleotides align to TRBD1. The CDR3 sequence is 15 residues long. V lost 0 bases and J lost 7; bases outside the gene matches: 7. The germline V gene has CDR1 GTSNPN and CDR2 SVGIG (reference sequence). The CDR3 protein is CAWSVHRGWGEKLFF. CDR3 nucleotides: TGTGCCTGGAGTGTGCACAGGGGGTGGGGTGAAAAACTGTTTTTT.

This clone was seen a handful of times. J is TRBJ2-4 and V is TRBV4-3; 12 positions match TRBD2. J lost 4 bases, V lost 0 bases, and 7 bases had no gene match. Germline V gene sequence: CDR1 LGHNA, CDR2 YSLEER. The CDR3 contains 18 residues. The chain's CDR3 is CASSQDYGTSGSKNIQYF. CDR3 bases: TGCGCCAGCAGCCAAGATTACGGGACTAGCGGGTCTAAAAACATTCAGTACTTC.

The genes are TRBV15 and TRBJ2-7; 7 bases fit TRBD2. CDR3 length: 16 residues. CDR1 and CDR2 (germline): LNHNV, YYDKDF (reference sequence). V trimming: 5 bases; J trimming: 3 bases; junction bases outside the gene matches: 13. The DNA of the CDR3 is TGTGCCACCAGCCTTGGGGGAGGGATGATTGGCTACGAGCAGTACTTC. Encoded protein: CATSLGGGMIGYEQYF. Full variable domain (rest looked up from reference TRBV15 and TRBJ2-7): DAMVIQNPRYQVTQFGKPVTLSCSQTLNHNVMYWYQQKSSQAPKLLFHYYDKDFNNEADTPDNFQSRRPNTSFCFLDIRSPGLGDTAMYLCATSLGGGMIGYEQYFGPGTRLTVT.

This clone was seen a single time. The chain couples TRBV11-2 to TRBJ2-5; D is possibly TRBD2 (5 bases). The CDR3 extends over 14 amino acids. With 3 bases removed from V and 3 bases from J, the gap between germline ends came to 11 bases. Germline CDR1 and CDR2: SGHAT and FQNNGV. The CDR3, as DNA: TGTGCCAGCAGCTTCCTAGCCTTCAAAGAGACCCAGTACTTC. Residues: CASSFLAFKETQYF. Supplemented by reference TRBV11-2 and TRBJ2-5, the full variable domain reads EAGVAQSPRYKIIEKRQSVAFWCNPISGHATLYWYQQILGQGPKLLIQFQNNGVVDDSQLPKDRFSAERLKGVDSTLKIQPAKLEDSAVYLCASSFLAFKETQYFGPGTRLLVL.

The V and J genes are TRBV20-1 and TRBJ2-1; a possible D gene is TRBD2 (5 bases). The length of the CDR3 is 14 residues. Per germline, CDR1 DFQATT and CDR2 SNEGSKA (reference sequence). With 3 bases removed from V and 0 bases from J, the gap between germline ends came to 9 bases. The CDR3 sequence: CSASRLASYNEQFF. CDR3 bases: TGCAGTGCTAGTAGGCTAGCCTCCTACAATGAGCAGTTCTTC.

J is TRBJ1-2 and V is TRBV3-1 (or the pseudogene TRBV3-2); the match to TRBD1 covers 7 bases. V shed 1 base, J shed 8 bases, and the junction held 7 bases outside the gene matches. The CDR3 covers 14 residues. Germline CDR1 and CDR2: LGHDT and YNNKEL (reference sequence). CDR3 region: CASSQADREGGYTF. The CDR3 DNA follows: TGTGCCAGCAGCCAAGCCGACAGGGAAGGGGGCTACACCTTC.

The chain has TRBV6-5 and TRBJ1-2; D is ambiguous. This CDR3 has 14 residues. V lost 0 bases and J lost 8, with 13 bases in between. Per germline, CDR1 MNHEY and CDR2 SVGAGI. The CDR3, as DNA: TGTGCCAGCAGTTACTCGCGCGGGGAAGGAGGCTACACCTTC. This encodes CASSYSRGEGGYTF.

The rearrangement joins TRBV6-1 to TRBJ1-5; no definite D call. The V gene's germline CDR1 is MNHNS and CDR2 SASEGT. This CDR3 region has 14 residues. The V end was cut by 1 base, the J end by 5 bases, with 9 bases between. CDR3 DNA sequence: TGTGCCAGCAGTGAAGGACTGATTTATCAGCCCCAGCATTTT. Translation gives CASSEGLIYQPQHF.

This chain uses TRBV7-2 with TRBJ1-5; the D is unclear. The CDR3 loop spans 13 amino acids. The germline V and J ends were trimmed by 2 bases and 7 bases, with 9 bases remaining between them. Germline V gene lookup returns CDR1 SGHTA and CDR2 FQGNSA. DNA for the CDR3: TGTGCCAGCAGCTTATACAGTCAACAGCCCCAGCATTTT. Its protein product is CASSLYSQQPQHF.

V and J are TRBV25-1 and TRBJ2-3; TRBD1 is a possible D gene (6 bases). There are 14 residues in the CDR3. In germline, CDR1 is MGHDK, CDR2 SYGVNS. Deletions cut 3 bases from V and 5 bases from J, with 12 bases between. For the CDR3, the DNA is TGTGCCAGCAGTGACAGGGGTTTGGGAGATACGCAGTATTTT. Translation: CASSDRGLGDTQYF.

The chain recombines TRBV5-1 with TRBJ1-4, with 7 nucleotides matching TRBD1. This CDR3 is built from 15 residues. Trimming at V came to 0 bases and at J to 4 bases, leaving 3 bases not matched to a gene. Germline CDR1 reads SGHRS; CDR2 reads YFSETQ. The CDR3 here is CASSLGQGFNEKLFF. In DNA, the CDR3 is TGCGCCAGCAGCTTGGGACAGGGCTTTAATGAAAAACTGTTTTTT.

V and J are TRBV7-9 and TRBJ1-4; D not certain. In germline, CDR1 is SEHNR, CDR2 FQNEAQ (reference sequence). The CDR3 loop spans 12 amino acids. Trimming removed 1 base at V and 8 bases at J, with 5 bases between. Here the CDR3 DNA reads TGTGCCAGCAGCTTAGGGCGGGAAAAACTGTTTTTT. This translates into CASSLGREKLFF.

The CDR3 region is CASSLLAGGREQYF. The CDR3 nucleotides are TGTGCCAGCAGCCTCCTAGCGGGGGGGCGTGAGCAGTACTTC. The rearrangement joins TRBV2 to TRBJ2-7; TRBD2 matches 12 bases. CDR3 length: 14 residues. The junction had 7 bases not matched to a gene; V was cut back by 6 bases and J by 7 bases. Germline V lookup: CDR1 SNHLY, CDR2 FYNNEI. Looking up the rest from reference TRBV2 and TRBJ2-7 gives the full variable domain: EPEVTQTPSHQVTQMGQEVILRCVPISNHLYFYWYRQILGQKVEFLVSFYNNEISEKSEIFDDQFSVERPDGSNFTLKIRSTKLEDSAMYFCASSLLAGGREQYFGPGTRLTVT.

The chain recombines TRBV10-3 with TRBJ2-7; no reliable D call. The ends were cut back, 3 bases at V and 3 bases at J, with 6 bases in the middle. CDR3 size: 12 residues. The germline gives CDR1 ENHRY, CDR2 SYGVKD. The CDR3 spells CAISENGYEQYF. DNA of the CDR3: TGTGCCATCAGTGAAAACGGCTACGAGCAGTACTTC.

CDR3 in amino acids: CASSEGQSYQETQYF. The CDR3 coding sequence is TGCGCCAGCAGTGAGGGGCAGTCGTACCAAGAGACCCAGTACTTC. The J gene is TRBJ2-5, the V gene TRBV10-1, with D uncertain. The V and J ends lost 2 bases and 0 bases respectively, with 10 bases between them. This CDR3 contains 15 residues. Germline CDR1 reads WNHNN; CDR2 reads SYGVQD (reference sequence).

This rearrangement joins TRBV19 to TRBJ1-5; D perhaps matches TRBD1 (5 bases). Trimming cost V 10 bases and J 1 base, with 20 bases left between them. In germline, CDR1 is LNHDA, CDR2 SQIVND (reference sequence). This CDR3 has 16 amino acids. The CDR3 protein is CATSGRQRESNQPQHF. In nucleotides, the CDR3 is TGTGCCACCTCCGGGCGACAGCGCGAGAGCAATCAGCCCCAGCATTTT. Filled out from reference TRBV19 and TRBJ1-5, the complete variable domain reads DGGITQSPKYLFRKEGQNVTLSCEQNLNHDAMYWYRQDPGQGLRLIYYSQIVNDFQKGDIAEGYSVSREKKESFPLTVTSAQKNPTAFYLCATSGRQRESNQPQHFGDGTRLSIL.

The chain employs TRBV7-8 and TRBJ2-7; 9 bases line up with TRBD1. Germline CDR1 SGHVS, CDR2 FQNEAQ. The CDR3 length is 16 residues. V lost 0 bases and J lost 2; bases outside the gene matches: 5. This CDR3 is CASSLALGQGAYEQYF. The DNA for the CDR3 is TGTGCCAGCAGCTTAGCCCTGGGACAGGGAGCCTACGAGCAGTACTTC.

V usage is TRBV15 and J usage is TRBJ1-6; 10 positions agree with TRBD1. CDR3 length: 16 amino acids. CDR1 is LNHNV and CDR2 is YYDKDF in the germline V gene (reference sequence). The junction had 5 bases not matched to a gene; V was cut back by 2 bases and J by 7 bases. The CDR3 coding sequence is TGTGCCACCAGCAGACGGGACAGGGGCATAAATTCACCCCTCCACTTT. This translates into CATSRRDRGINSPLHF.

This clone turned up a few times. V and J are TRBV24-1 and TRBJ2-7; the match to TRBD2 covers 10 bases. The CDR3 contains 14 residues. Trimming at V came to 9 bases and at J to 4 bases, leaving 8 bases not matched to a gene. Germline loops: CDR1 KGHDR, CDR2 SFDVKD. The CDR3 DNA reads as TGTGCCACCGCTAGCGGGGGAAACAGTTACGAGCAGTACTTC. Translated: CATASGGNSYEQYF.

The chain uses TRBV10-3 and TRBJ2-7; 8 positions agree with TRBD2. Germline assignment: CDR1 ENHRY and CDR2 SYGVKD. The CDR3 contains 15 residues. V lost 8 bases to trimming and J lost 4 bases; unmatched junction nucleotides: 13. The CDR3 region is CAISDSGNPKYEQYF. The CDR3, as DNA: TGTGCCATCTCAGATAGCGGGAACCCTAAGTACGAGCAGTACTTC.

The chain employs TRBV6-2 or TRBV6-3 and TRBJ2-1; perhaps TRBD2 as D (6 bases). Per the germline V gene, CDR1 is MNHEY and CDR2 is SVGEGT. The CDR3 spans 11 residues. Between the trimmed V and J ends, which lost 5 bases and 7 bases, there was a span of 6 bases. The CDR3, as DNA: TGTGCCAGCAGTGGAGGGAATGAGCAGTTCTTC. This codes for CASSGGNEQFF.